This TCR beta chain was retrieved from a study of blood T cells in healthy people across ages. General study points: There were more naive CD4+ cells and higher diversity in long-lived donors than in aged donors. Naive T cell percentage strongly correlated with TCR beta diversity.

A word on this clonotype: Its antigen is not identified.

Per individual sample, total RNA of at least 6 micrograms was extracted. Alongside a J-beta primer mix, a sample-barcoded 5' primer served in a second PCR lasting about 7 to 12 cycles. TCRdb reprocessed the 5' RACE reads with MiXCR, giving one entry per CDR3 protein. The sample holds 650,000 to 950,000 distinct CDR3 sequences, more than 40% seen once. The TCR comes from a man aged 55 to 70 in good health. Sequenced sample: blood.

The CDR3 loop is CASSYRTEFPLHF. CDR3 bases: TGTGCCAGCAGTTACCGGACAGAGTTTCCCCTCCACTTT. The chain joins TRBV6-2 or TRBV6-3 to TRBJ1-6, with D possibly being TRBD1 (6 bases). V was pared by 2 bases and J by 13 bases, with 12 bases between. Germline loops: CDR1 MNHEY, CDR2 SVGEGT. The CDR3 runs to 13 residues.